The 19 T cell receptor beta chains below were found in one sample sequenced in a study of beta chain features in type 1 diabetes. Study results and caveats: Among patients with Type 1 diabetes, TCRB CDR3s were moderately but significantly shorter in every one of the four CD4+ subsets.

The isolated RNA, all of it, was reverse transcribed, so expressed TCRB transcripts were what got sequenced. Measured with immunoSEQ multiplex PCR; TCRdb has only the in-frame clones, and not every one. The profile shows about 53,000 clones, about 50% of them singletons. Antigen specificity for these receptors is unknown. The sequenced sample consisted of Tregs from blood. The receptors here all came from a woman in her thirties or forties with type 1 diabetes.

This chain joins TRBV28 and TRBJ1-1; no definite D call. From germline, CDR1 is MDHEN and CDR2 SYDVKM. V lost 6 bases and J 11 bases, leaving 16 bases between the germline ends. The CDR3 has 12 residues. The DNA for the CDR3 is TGTGCCAGCAGGGATAATGAGGGTGGGGCTTTCTTT. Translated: CASRDNEGGAFF.

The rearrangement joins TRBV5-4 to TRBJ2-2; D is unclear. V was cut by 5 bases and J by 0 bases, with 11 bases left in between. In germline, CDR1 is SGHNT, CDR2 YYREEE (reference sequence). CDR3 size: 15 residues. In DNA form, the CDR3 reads TGTGCCAGCAGTGGTCTGGGCCCGAACACCGGGGAGCTGTTTTTT. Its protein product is CASSGLGPNTGELFF.

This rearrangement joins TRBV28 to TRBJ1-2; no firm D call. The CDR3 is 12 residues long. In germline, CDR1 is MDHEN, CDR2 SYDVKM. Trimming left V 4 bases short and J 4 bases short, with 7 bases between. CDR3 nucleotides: TGTGCCAGCAGTTCCAACAGCTATGGCTACACCTTC. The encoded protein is CASSSNSYGYTF.

The CDR3, as DNA: TGTGCCAGTGCCGGGACTAGAAAAGAGACCCAGTACTTC. The encoded protein is CASAGTRKETQYF. This chain joins TRBV19 and TRBJ2-5; TRBD2 matches at 8 bases. V lost 8 bases and J lost 3; bases outside the gene matches: 5. The CDR3 has 13 amino acids. Germline V CDR1 and CDR2: LNHDA, SQIVND (reference sequence).

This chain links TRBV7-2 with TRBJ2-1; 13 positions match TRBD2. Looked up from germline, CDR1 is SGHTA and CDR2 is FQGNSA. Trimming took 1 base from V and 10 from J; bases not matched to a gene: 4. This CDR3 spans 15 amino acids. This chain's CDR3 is CASSLEGTSGVEQFF. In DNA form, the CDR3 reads TGTGCCAGCAGCTTAGAGGGGACTAGCGGGGTGGAGCAGTTCTTC.

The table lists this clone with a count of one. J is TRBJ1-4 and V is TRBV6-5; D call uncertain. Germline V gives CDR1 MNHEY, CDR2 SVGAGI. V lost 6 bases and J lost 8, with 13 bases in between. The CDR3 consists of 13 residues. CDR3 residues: CASRGSGGEKLFF. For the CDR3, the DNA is TGTGCCAGCAGGGGCTCAGGAGGAGAAAAACTGTTTTTT.

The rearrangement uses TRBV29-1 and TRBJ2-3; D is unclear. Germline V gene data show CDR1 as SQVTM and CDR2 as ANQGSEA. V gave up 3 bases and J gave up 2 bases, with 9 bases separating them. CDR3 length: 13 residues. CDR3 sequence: CSVDNAITDTQYF. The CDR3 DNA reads TGCAGCGTTGACAATGCTATCACAGATACGCAGTATTTT.

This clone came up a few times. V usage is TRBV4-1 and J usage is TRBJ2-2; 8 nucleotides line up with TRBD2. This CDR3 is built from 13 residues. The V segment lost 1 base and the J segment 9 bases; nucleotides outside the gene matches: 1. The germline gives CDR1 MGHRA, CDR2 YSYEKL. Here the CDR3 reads CASSQGTSRELFF. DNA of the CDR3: TGCGCCAGCAGCCAAGGGACTAGCAGGGAGCTGTTTTTT.

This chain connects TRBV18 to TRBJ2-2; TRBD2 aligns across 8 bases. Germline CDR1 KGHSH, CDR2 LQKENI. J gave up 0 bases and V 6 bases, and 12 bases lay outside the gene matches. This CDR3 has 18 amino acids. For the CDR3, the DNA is TGTGCCAGCTCCTTCCTTACTACTAGCGGAGCGAACACCGGGGAGCTGTTTTTT. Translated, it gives CASSFLTTSGANTGELFF.

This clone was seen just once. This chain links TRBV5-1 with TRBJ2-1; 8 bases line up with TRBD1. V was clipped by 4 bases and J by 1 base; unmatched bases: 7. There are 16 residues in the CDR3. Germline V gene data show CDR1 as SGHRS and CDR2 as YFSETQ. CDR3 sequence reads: CASSAGTGGSYNEQFF. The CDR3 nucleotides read TGCGCCAGCAGCGCCGGGACAGGCGGTTCCTACAATGAGCAGTTCTTC.

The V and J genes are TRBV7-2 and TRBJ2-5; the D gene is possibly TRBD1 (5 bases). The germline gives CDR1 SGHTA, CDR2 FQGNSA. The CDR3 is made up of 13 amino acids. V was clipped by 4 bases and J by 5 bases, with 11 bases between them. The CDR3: CASSYQSGETQYF. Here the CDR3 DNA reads TGTGCCAGCAGCTACCAATCAGGGGAGACCCAGTACTTC.

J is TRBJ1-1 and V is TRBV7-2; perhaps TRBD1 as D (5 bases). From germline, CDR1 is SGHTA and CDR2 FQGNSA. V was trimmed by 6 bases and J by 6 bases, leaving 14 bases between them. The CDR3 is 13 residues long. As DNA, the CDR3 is TGTGCCAGCAGATTAAACAGGATTGCTGAAGCTTTCTTT. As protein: CASRLNRIAEAFF. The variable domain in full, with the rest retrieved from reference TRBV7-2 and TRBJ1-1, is GAGVSQSPSNKVTEKGKDVELRCDPISGHTALYWYRQSLGQGLEFLIYFQGNSAPDKSGLPSDRFSAERTGGSVSTLTIQRTQQEDSAVYLCASRLNRIAEAFFGQGTRLTVV.

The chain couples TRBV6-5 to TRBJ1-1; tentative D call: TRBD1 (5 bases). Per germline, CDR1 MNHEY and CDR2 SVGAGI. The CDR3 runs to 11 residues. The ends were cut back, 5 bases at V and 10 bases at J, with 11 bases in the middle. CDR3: CASSEGRAAFF. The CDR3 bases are TGTGCCAGCAGTGAGGGGAGGGCAGCTTTCTTT.

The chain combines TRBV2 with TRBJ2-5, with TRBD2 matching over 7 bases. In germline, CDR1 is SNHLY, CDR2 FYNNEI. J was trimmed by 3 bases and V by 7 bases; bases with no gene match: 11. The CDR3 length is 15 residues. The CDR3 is CASKGSRGVKETQYF. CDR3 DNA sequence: TGTGCCAGCAAGGGGAGCCGGGGGGTTAAAGAGACCCAGTACTTC.

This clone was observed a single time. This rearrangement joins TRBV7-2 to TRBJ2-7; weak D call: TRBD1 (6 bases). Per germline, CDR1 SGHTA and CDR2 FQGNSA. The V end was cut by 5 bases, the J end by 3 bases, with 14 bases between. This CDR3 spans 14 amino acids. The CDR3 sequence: CASSPDRWDYEQYF. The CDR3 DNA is TGTGCCAGCAGCCCCGACAGGTGGGACTACGAGCAGTACTTC.

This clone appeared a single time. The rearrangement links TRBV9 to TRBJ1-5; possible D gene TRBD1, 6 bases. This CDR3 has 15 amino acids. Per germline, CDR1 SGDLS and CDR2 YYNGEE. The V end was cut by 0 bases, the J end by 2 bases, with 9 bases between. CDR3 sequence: CASSVEAGGNQPQHF. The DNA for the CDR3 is TGTGCCAGCAGCGTAGAGGCAGGGGGCAATCAGCCCCAGCATTTT.

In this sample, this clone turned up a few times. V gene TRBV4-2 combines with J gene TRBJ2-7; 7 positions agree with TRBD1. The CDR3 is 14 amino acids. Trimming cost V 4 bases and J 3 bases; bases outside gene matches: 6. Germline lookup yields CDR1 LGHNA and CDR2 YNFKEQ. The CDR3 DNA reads TGTGCCAGCAGCCCTACTGACAGGGACTACGAGCAGTACTTC. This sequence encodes CASSPTDRDYEQYF.

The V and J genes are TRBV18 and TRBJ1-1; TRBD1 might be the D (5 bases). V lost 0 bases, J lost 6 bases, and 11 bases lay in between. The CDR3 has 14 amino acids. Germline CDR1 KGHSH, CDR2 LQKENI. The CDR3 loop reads CASSPPTRQSEAFF. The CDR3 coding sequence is TGTGCCAGCTCACCACCGACGCGACAGTCTGAAGCTTTCTTT.

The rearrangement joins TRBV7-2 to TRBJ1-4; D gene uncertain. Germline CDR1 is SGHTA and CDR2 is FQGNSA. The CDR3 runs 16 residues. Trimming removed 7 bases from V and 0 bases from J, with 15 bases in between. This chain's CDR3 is CASTLGRRPTNEKLFF. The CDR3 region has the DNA TGTGCCAGCACACTAGGCCGGAGACCAACTAATGAAAAACTGTTTTTT. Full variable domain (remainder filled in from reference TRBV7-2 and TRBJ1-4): GAGVSQSPSNKVTEKGKDVELRCDPISGHTALYWYRQSLGQGLEFLIYFQGNSAPDKSGLPSDRFSAERTGGSVSTLTIQRTQQEDSAVYLCASTLGRRPTNEKLFFGSGTQLSVL.